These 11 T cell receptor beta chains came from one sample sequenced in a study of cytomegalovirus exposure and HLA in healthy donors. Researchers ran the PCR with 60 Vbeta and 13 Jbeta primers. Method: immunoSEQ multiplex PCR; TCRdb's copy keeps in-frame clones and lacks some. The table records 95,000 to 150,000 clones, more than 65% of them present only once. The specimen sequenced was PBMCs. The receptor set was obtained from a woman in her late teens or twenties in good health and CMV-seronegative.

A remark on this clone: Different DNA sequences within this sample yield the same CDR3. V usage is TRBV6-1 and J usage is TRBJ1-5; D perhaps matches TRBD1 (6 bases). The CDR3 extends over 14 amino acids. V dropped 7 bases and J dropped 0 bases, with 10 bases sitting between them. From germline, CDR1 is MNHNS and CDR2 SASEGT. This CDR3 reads CASNPTGSNQPQHF. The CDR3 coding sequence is TGTGCCAGCAATCCGACAGGTAGCAATCAGCCCCAGCATTTT.

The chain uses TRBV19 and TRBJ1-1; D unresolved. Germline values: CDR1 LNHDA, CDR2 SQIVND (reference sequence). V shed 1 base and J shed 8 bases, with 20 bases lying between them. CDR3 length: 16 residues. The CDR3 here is CASSIVYRAPRAEAFF. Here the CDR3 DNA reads TGTGCCAGTAGTATAGTATACCGGGCGCCGAGGGCCGAAGCTTTCTTT.

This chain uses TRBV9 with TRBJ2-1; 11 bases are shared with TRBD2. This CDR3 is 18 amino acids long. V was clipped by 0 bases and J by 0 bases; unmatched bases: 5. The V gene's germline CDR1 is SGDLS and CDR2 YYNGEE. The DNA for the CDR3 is TGTGCCAGCAGCGTAGGACTAGCGGGGATGACCTCCTACAATGAGCAGTTCTTC. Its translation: CASSVGLAGMTSYNEQFF.

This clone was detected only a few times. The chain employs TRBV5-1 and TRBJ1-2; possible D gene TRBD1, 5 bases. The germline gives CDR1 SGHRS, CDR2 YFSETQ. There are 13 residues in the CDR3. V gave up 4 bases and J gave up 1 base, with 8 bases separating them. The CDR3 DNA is TGCGCCAGCAGCCCCGACAGTAACTATGGCTACACCTTC. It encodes CASSPDSNYGYTF.

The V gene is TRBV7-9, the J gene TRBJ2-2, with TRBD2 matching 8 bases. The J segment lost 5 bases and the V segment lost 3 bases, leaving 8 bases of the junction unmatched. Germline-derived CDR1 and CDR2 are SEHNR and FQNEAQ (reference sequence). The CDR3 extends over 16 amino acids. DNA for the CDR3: TGTGCCAGCAGCTTTACTCCAGCGGGAGCTACCGGGGAGCTGTTTTTT. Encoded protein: CASSFTPAGATGELFF.

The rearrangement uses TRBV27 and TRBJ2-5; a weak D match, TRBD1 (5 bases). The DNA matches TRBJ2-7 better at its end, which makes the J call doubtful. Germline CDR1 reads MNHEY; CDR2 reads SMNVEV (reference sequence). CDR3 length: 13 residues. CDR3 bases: TGTGCCAGCAGCCGCGAAGGGGACTACGAGCAGTACTTC. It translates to CASSREGDYEQYF.

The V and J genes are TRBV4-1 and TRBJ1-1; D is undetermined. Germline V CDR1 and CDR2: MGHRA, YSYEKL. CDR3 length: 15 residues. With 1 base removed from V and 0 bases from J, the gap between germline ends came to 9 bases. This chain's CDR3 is CASSQVVLLNTEAFF. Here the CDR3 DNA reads TGCGCCAGCAGCCAAGTTGTTTTATTGAACACTGAAGCTTTCTTT.

The CDR3 reads CASRLGGASTDTQYF. In nucleotides, the CDR3 is TGCGCCAGCAGGTTAGGGGGCGCCAGCACAGATACGCAGTATTTT. The chain carries TRBV4-3 and TRBJ2-3; 7 bases are a match to TRBD1. Germline values: CDR1 LGHNA, CDR2 YSLEER. The CDR3 has 15 residues. The junction had 6 bases not matched to a gene; V was cut back by 6 bases and J by 0 bases.

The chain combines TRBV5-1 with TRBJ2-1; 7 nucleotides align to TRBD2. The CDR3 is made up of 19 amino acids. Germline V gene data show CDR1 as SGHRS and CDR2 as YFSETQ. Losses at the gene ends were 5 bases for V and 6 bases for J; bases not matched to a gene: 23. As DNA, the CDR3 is TGCGCCAGCAGGTTCACAGCGGGATGGGAATCGGAAGGTGGCAATGAGCAGTTCTTC. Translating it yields CASRFTAGWESEGGNEQFF.

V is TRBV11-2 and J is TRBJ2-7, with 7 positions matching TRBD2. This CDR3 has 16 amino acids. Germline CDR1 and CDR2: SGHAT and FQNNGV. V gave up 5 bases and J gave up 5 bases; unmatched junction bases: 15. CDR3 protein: CASSPGGGLVPHEQYF. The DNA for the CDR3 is TGTGCCAGCAGCCCGGGTGGCGGACTAGTCCCCCACGAGCAGTACTTC.

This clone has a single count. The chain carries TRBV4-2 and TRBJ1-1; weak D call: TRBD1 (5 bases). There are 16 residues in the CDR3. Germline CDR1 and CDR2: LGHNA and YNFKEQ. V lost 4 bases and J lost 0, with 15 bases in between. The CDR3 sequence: CASSRSLGEVNTEAFF. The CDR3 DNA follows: TGTGCCAGCAGCCGATCATTGGGGGAGGTGAACACTGAAGCTTTCTTT.